The 20 T cell receptor beta chains below were found in one sample sequenced in a study of blood T cell repertoires in COVID-19. Clones were read by immunoSEQ multiplex PCR, and TCRdb kept only the in-frame ones, dropping some. The data contain roughly 250,000 clones, 85% to 90% of them seen just once; the ten biggest clones take up 3% to 4%. The sequencing sample was made of peripheral blood. The source is a woman aged 40 to 50 with acute or convalescent COVID-19.

The V and J genes are TRBV3-1 (or the pseudogene TRBV3-2) and TRBJ2-1, with D maybe TRBD2 (5 bases). CDR3 length: 16 amino acids. The germline CDR1 and CDR2 sequences are LGHDT and YNNKEL (reference sequence). The ends were cut back, 1 base at V and 1 base at J, with 11 bases in the middle. CDR3: CASSQVDGDSYNEQFF. The CDR3 DNA reads TGTGCCAGCAGCCAAGTGGACGGGGATTCCTACAATGAGCAGTTCTTC.

This sequence joins TRBV4-2 and TRBJ2-2; 9 bases agree with TRBD1. The germline gives CDR1 LGHNA, CDR2 YNFKEQ. J gave up 4 bases and V 4 bases, and 4 bases lay outside the gene matches. There are 15 residues in the CDR3. The CDR3 coding sequence is TGTGCCAGCAGCCTACCGGGACAGGGCACCGGGGAGCTGTTTTTT. It specifies CASSLPGQGTGELFF.

The rearrangement joins TRBV27 to TRBJ1-2; 9 bases align to TRBD1. Unmatched junction bases numbered 5, after V lost 3 bases and J lost 3 bases. The CDR3 spans 15 residues. The germline V gene has CDR1 MNHEY and CDR2 SMNVEV (reference sequence). The CDR3 coding sequence is TGTGCCAGCAGTTTCCAGACAGGGGGGGACTATGGCTACACCTTC. This sequence encodes CASSFQTGGDYGYTF.

The gene calls are TRBV9 and TRBJ1-3; D is unclear. The CDR3 runs 13 residues. Germline assignment: CDR1 SGDLS and CDR2 YYNGEE. V was trimmed by 4 bases and J by 8 bases, leaving 13 bases between them. This CDR3 is CASSPEGVDTIYF. The DNA for the CDR3 is TGTGCCAGCAGCCCAGAGGGAGTGGACACCATATATTTT.

The V and J genes are TRBV13 and TRBJ1-3; D call uncertain. The V end lost 5 bases, the J end lost 0 bases, and 8 bases lay between the germline ends. CDR3 length equals 14 residues. Germline CDR1 and CDR2: PRHDT and FYEKMQ (reference sequence). Here the CDR3 reads CASSRRGSGNTIYF. DNA for the CDR3: TGTGCCAGCAGCCGGCGGGGCTCTGGAAACACCATATATTTT.

V and J are TRBV7-2 and TRBJ1-2, with TRBD1 identical over 8 bases. This CDR3 contains 14 residues. Germline V gives CDR1 SGHTA, CDR2 FQGNSA. V lost 3 bases, J lost 3 bases, and 3 bases stayed unmatched. CDR3 nucleotides: TGTGCCAGCAGCTTGACAGGGGAGTACTATGGCTACACCTTC. Translated, it gives CASSLTGEYYGYTF.

V is TRBV7-2 and J is TRBJ1-1; D not certain. The CDR3 length is 14 residues. CDR1 is SGHTA, CDR2 FQGNSA, per germline. Deletions cut 2 bases from V and 1 base from J, with 8 bases between. The CDR3 DNA reads as TGTGCCAGCAGCTTATACACACGGAACACTGAAGCTTTCTTT. Amino acids: CASSLYTRNTEAFF. Combining the CDR3 with reference TRBV7-2 and TRBJ1-1 gives the whole variable domain GAGVSQSPSNKVTEKGKDVELRCDPISGHTALYWYRQSLGQGLEFLIYFQGNSAPDKSGLPSDRFSAERTGGSVSTLTIQRTQQEDSAVYLCASSLYTRNTEAFFGQGTRLTVV.

The chain employs TRBV18 and TRBJ1-5; tentative D call: TRBD1 (5 bases). Trimming removed 2 bases from V and 9 bases from J, with 11 bases in between. Germline V lookup: CDR1 KGHSH, CDR2 LQKENI. CDR3 length: 13 residues. Written as DNA, the CDR3 is TGTGCCAGCTCACCAGGACAAGTATGGCCCCAGCATTTT. This translates into CASSPGQVWPQHF.

This sequence joins TRBV19 and TRBJ1-6; weak D call: TRBD1 (5 bases). Germline CDR1 is LNHDA and CDR2 is SQIVND (reference sequence). V dropped 7 bases and J dropped 8 bases, with 12 bases sitting between them. The length of the CDR3 is 13 residues. CDR3 amino acids: CASKQSGDSPLHF. CDR3 nucleotide sequence: TGTGCCAGTAAGCAATCGGGGGATTCACCCCTCCACTTT.

The rearrangement joins TRBV12-5 to TRBJ1-2; no clear D gene. This CDR3 spans 12 amino acids. Looked up from germline, CDR1 is LGHNT and CDR2 is FRNRAP. V lost 1 base and J 4 bases, leaving 4 bases between the germline ends. The CDR3: CASGLGLYGYTF. The CDR3 DNA is TGTGCTAGTGGTTTGGGGCTCTATGGCTACACCTTC.

The chain links TRBV6-5 to TRBJ1-6; 10 nucleotides align to TRBD1. Trimming took 6 bases from V and 6 from J; bases not matched to a gene: 5. Germline values: CDR1 MNHEY, CDR2 SVGAGI. The CDR3 runs to 15 residues. CDR3 residues: CASSLRDRGNSPLHF. The CDR3 DNA follows: TGTGCCAGCAGCCTCCGGGACAGGGGTAATTCACCCCTCCACTTT.

This chain links TRBV5-1 with TRBJ1-6; 11 positions agree with TRBD1. The CDR3 loop spans 15 amino acids. Germline trimming cut 4 bases from V and 10 bases from J; bases unmatched to any gene: 7. The germline CDR1 and CDR2 sequences are SGHRS and YFSETQ. The CDR3: CASSLGTGGYSPLHF. CDR3 bases: TGCGCCAGCAGCCTGGGGACAGGGGGATACTCACCCCTCCACTTT.

As regards this clone: One end of the junction varies from germline; a read error may be responsible. The chain uses TRBV19 and TRBJ1-5, with a tentative D call TRBD1 (5 bases). The CDR3 spans 11 residues. Germline V CDR1 and CDR2: LNHDA, SQIVND (reference sequence). For the CDR3, the DNA is TGCATGTCAGGGATCAATCAGCCCCAGCATTTT. The encoded protein is CMSGINQPQHF. The full variable domain, completed using reference TRBV19 and TRBJ1-5, is DGGITQSPKYLFRKEGQNVTLSCEQNLNHDAMYWYRQDPGQGLRLIYYSQIVNDFQKGDIAEGYSVSREKKESFPLTVTSAQKNPTAFYLCMSGINQPQHFGDGTRLSIL.

V usage is TRBV5-5 and J usage is TRBJ1-5; 8 positions agree with TRBD1. The CDR3 has 15 amino acids. Trimming removed 4 bases from V and 3 bases from J; junction bases left unmatched: 6. Germline lookup yields CDR1 SGHKS and CDR2 YYEKEE (reference sequence). The CDR3 is CASSTGQGPNQPQHF. CDR3 DNA sequence: TGTGCCAGCAGCACAGGACAGGGACCCAATCAGCCCCAGCATTTT.

The V gene is TRBV19, the J gene TRBJ2-2; 8 nucleotides line up with TRBD2. The V gene end was trimmed by 2 bases and the J gene end by 7 bases; junction bases not matched to a gene: 12. In germline, CDR1 is LNHDA, CDR2 SQIVND (reference sequence). This CDR3 contains 17 residues. CDR3 DNA sequence: TGTGCCAGTAGTATAAAATCCCCGGGACTAGGGGGCGGGGAGCTGTTTTTT. Its translation is CASSIKSPGLGGGELFF.

The CDR3 DNA sequence: TGTGCCAGCAGTTCCCTCTCTGGAAACACCATATATTTT. It encodes CASSSLSGNTIYF. The chain has TRBV27 and TRBJ1-3, with D unresolved. Germline CDR1 reads MNHEY; CDR2 reads SMNVEV (reference sequence). This CDR3 spans 13 amino acids. V was cut by 4 bases and J by 0 bases, with 4 bases left in between.

The rearrangement links TRBV9 to TRBJ2-1; 8 bases agree with TRBD2. V lost 2 bases to trimming and J lost 5 bases; unmatched junction nucleotides: 18. Germline values: CDR1 SGDLS, CDR2 YYNGEE. This CDR3 contains 19 residues. CDR3: CASSVSGGGIPEPHNEQFF. In nucleotides, the CDR3 is TGTGCCAGCAGCGTCAGCGGCGGGGGGATCCCGGAGCCCCACAATGAGCAGTTCTTC. Complete variable domain (other parts from reference TRBV9 and TRBJ2-1): DSGVTQTPKHLITATGQRVTLRCSPRSGDLSVYWYQQSLDQGLQFLIQYYNGEERAKGNILERFSAQQFPDLHSELNLSSLELGDSALYFCASSVSGGGIPEPHNEQFFGPGTRLTVL.

The rearrangement links TRBV6-4 to TRBJ1-1; no clear D. This CDR3 comprises 14 residues. The V end lost 6 bases, the J end lost 1 base, and 12 bases lay between the germline ends. CDR1 MRHNA and CDR2 SNTAGT come from the germline V gene. CDR3: CASRLEATNTEAFF. CDR3 bases: TGTGCCAGCAGGTTAGAGGCGACGAACACTGAAGCTTTCTTT.

The chain joins TRBV6-1 to TRBJ2-7; D possibly corresponds to TRBD2 (6 bases). Per the germline V gene, CDR1 is MNHNS and CDR2 is SASEGT. V lost 3 bases and J 7 bases, leaving 16 bases between the germline ends. The CDR3 totals 14 residues. The CDR3 nucleotides read TGTGCCAGCAGTGAGAACAGCGGACGGGGGGAGCAGTACGTC. This encodes CASSENSGRGEQYV.

This clone was observed once. V usage is TRBV6-5 and J usage is TRBJ1-2; D is perhaps TRBD1 (6 bases). Between the trimmed V and J ends, which lost 6 bases and 8 bases, there was a span of 10 bases. The CDR3 is 11 amino acids. CDR1 is MNHEY, CDR2 SVGAGI, per germline. The CDR3 coding sequence is TGTGCCAGCAGCAGGGGCCAGGGCTACACCTTC. This sequence encodes CASSRGQGYTF.